One sample yielded the 24 T cell receptor beta chains listed below, sequenced in a study of immune evolution from preneoplasia to lung adenocarcinoma. Assay: immunoSEQ multiplex PCR; the TCRdb copy retains only in-frame clones and omits some. The sample records 15,000 to 20,000 clones, approximately 86% being singletons. Sample: FFPE invasive lung adenocarcinoma tissue. All receptors derive from a person between 65 and 79 years old with invasive lung adenocarcinoma.

The CDR3 spells CASRATGRDGYTF. The CDR3 nucleotides read TGTGCCAGCAGAGCCACAGGGAGGGATGGCTACACCTTC. The chain has TRBV6-1 and TRBJ1-2; D may be TRBD1 (6 bases). CDR1 is MNHNS, CDR2 SASEGT, per germline. The CDR3 extends over 13 amino acids. The V and J ends lost 6 bases and 6 bases respectively, with 14 bases between them.

J is TRBJ2-1 and V is TRBV6-1, with TRBD2 identical over 11 bases. Germline values: CDR1 MNHNS, CDR2 SASEGT. Trimming at V came to 6 bases and at J to 5 bases, leaving 6 bases not matched to a gene. The CDR3 is 15 amino acids. DNA of the CDR3: TGTGCCAGCAGAAAAGGGACTAGCGGAAACAATGAGCAGTTCTTC. Amino acid sequence: CASRKGTSGNNEQFF.

The CDR3 bases are TGTGCCAGCAGTGAACAGACTATATTCCACTATGGCTACACCTTC. Its translation: CASSEQTIFHYGYTF. This chain links TRBV2 with TRBJ1-2; D is ambiguous. Trimming stripped 2 bases from V and 3 bases from J, with 13 bases between. Germline CDR1 reads SNHLY; CDR2 reads FYNNEI. The CDR3 contains 15 residues.

The V call is TRBV6-1, the J call TRBJ2-7; 9 nucleotides agree with TRBD2. The length of the CDR3 is 15 residues. Germline V gives CDR1 MNHNS, CDR2 SASEGT. Trimming cost V 7 bases and J 5 bases; bases outside gene matches: 12. The CDR3, as DNA: TGTGCCAGCAAAGAGGTTAGCGGGAGCACCCACGAGCAGTACTTC. It encodes CASKEVSGSTHEQYF.

V usage is TRBV18 and J usage is TRBJ2-7, with TRBD2 matching 12 bases. The CDR3 extends over 14 amino acids. Germline assignment: CDR1 KGHSH and CDR2 LQKENI. With V trimmed by 5 bases and J by 3 bases, 2 bases remained unmatched. The CDR3 DNA follows: TGTGCCAGCTCAGAGGGACTAGCGGGCTACGAGCAGTACTTC. Its translation: CASSEGLAGYEQYF. Full variable domain (remainder filled in from reference TRBV18 and TRBJ2-7): NAGVMQNPRHLVRRRGQEARLRCSPMKGHSHVYWYRQLPEEGLKFMVYLQKENIIDESGMPKERFSAEFPKEGPSILRIQQVVRGDSAAYFCASSEGLAGYEQYFGPGTRLTVT.

V and J are TRBV19 and TRBJ2-7; 7 bases fit TRBD1. The CDR3 sequence is 16 residues long. The V gene's germline CDR1 is LNHDA and CDR2 SQIVND (reference sequence). The V segment lost 5 bases and the J segment 6 bases; nucleotides outside the gene matches: 16. CDR3 nucleotide sequence: TGTGCCAGTAGTGCCCGGCCTACAGGGGCTAGGGGCGAGCAGTACTTC. It encodes CASSARPTGARGEQYF.

The rearrangement joins TRBV29-1 to TRBJ1-1; 8 bases match TRBD1. This CDR3 has 13 residues. Germline assignment: CDR1 SQVTM and CDR2 ANQGSEA. V shed 7 bases and J 1 base; nucleotides not matched to a gene: 5. CDR3 in DNA: TGCAGCGGTCGACAGGGGCAGAACACTGAAGCTTTCTTT. As protein: CSGRQGQNTEAFF.

This sequence joins TRBV18 and TRBJ1-1; D is unresolved. CDR1 is KGHSH and CDR2 is LQKENI in the germline V gene. The CDR3 has 13 amino acids. The germline V and J ends were trimmed by 5 bases and 8 bases, with 15 bases remaining between them. The CDR3 reads CASSETDSPEAFF. CDR3 bases: TGTGCCAGCTCAGAAACTGACTCCCCAGAAGCTTTCTTT.

CDR3 nucleotides: TGTGCCAGCAGCCAAGATCTTCGGCAGGGAACTGGAACTAATGAAAAACTGTTTTTT. As protein: CASSQDLRQGTGTNEKLFF. The chain recombines TRBV4-2 with TRBJ1-4, with D possibly matching TRBD1 (5 bases). The CDR3 loop spans 19 amino acids. Trimming took 0 bases from V and 1 from J, leaving 18 bases between them. From germline, CDR1 is LGHNA and CDR2 YNFKEQ.

The chain carries TRBV5-6 and TRBJ2-3; no firm D call. Germline CDR1 is SGHDT and CDR2 is YYEEEE. The V end lost 2 bases, the J end lost 4 bases, and 2 bases lay between the germline ends. This CDR3 contains 11 residues. The CDR3 nucleotides read TGTGCCAGCAGCTTTGCAGATACGCAGTATTTT. Encoded protein: CASSFADTQYF.

The CDR3 DNA reads TGCAGCGTTGAAGATCAGGGGAGGGTGACCCAGTACTTC. Translation gives CSVEDQGRVTQYF. This chain uses TRBV29-1 with TRBJ2-5; possible D gene TRBD2, 7 bases. Trimming shortened V by 0 bases and J by 7 bases, and 12 bases separated the two germline ends. The CDR3 has 13 residues. CDR1 and CDR2 (germline): SQVTM, ANQGSEA.

The rearrangement joins TRBV5-6 to TRBJ1-2; TRBD1 matches 7 bases. The CDR3 spans 15 residues. Germline trimming cut 3 bases from V and 6 bases from J; bases unmatched to any gene: 11. Germline V CDR1 and CDR2: SGHDT, YYEEEE. The CDR3 DNA sequence: TGTGCCAGCAGCTCCCGGGGACAGCTCTGGAATGGCTACACCTTC. Its protein product is CASSSRGQLWNGYTF.

This clone was recorded a few times. V and J are TRBV9 and TRBJ1-1; possible D gene TRBD1, 5 bases. There are 15 residues in the CDR3. Per the germline V gene, CDR1 is SGDLS and CDR2 is YYNGEE. Trimming pared 4 bases from V and 0 bases from J, leaving 13 bases between. CDR3 coding DNA: TGTGCCAGCAGCCCGACCGGGACTTTGAACACTGAAGCTTTCTTT. The encoded protein is CASSPTGTLNTEAFF.

Regarding this clone: At one boundary the junction diverges from the germline segment, which might be a read error. V usage is TRBV4-2 and J usage is TRBJ2-5; D remains unclear. Germline values: CDR1 LGHNA, CDR2 YNFKEQ. This CDR3 has 12 residues. CDR3 protein: CASSQGREAQYF. In nucleotides, the CDR3 is TGTGCCAGCAGCCAAGGGAGAGAGGCCCAGTACTTC.

This CDR3 reads CASSLRSGGSSTDTQYF. CDR3 nucleotides: TGTGCCAGCAGTTTAAGGAGTGGCGGTAGTAGCACAGATACGCAGTATTTT. V usage is TRBV27 and J usage is TRBJ2-3; D gene uncertain. Trimming cost V 2 bases and J 0 bases, with 15 bases left between them. The CDR3 spans 17 residues. Germline CDR1 is MNHEY and CDR2 is SMNVEV (reference sequence).

Of note for this clone: One end of the junction is discordant with germline, which a read error may explain. This chain joins TRBV5-1 and TRBJ2-2; a possible D gene is TRBD2 (5 bases). The CDR3 runs to 12 residues. CDR1 and CDR2 from the germline V gene are SGHRS and YFSETQ. The CDR3 spells CASSLSVGELFF. In DNA, the CDR3 is TGCGCCAGCAGCTTGAGTGTCGGGGAGCTATTTTTT.

V and J are TRBV5-1 and TRBJ2-3, with a possible D match to TRBD1 (6 bases). This CDR3 has 16 residues. V dropped 4 bases and J dropped 6 bases, with 21 bases sitting between them. From germline, CDR1 is SGHRS and CDR2 YFSETQ. CDR3 in amino acids: CASSGSGENFRDTQYF. In nucleotides, the CDR3 is TGCGCCAGCAGCGGGTCAGGGGAGAACTTTCGGGATACGCAGTATTTT. The full variable domain, with the rest looked up from reference TRBV5-1 and TRBJ2-3, is KAGVTQTPRYLIKTRGQQVTLSCSPISGHRSVSWYQQTPGQGLQFLFEYFSETQRNKGNFPGRFSGRQFSNSRSEMNVSTLELGDSALYLCASSGSGENFRDTQYFGPGTRLTVL.

V gene TRBV10-2 combines with J gene TRBJ1-1; TRBD1 matches at 7 bases. CDR1 is WSHSY, CDR2 SAAADI, per germline. J was trimmed by 7 bases and V by 2 bases; bases with no gene match: 4. The CDR3 covers 13 residues. The CDR3 is CASSERNRGEAFF. In nucleotides, the CDR3 is TGCGCCAGCAGTGAGCGCAACAGGGGTGAAGCTTTCTTT.

The chain recombines TRBV28 with TRBJ1-2; D possibly corresponds to TRBD1 (5 bases). V lost 5 bases, J lost 7 bases, and 20 bases lay in between. This CDR3 has 15 residues. Germline V lookup: CDR1 MDHEN, CDR2 SYDVKM. The CDR3 protein is CASSPWGEGAGGYTF. The CDR3 region has the DNA TGTGCCAGCAGTCCTTGGGGCGAGGGCGCAGGTGGCTACACCTTC.

This clone was seen a few times. The chain has TRBV28 and TRBJ2-7, with 11 bases matching TRBD1. Germline V gene data show CDR1 as MDHEN and CDR2 as SYDVKM. V shed 4 bases and J 3 bases; nucleotides not matched to a gene: 8. The CDR3 extends over 16 amino acids. The CDR3 loop is CASSSPGTGGLYEQYF. DNA of the CDR3: TGTGCCAGCAGTTCCCCCGGGACAGGGGGACTCTACGAGCAGTACTTC.

The chain links TRBV2 to TRBJ2-3, with TRBD2 matching over 7 bases. V dropped 0 bases and J dropped 7; count of bases not matched to a gene: 19. The CDR3 extends over 19 amino acids. Per the germline V gene, CDR1 is SNHLY and CDR2 is FYNNEI. The CDR3 DNA sequence: TGTGCCAGCAGTGAAGCGCTGAGGTATCTAGCGGATCCCATGTATACGCAGTATTTT. This translates into CASSEALRYLADPMYTQYF.

The chain uses TRBV6-4 and TRBJ2-2; D is possibly TRBD1 (6 bases). The germline V gene has CDR1 MRHNA and CDR2 SNTAGT. The CDR3 loop spans 14 amino acids. V lost 6 bases to trimming and J lost 1 base, with 9 bases between them. This CDR3 is CASRMDRNTGELFF. The CDR3 region has the DNA TGTGCCAGCAGAATGGACAGGAACACCGGGGAGCTGTTTTTT.

The chain uses TRBV29-1 and TRBJ2-1; weak D call: TRBD2 (7 bases). The V end lost 2 bases, the J end lost 3 bases, and 11 bases lay between the germline ends. The CDR3 length is 14 residues. Germline CDR1 and CDR2: SQVTM and ANQGSEA. Written as DNA, the CDR3 is TGCAGCGTTGAAATGAGGGGGGGCTACAATGAGCAGTTCTTC. Its protein is CSVEMRGGYNEQFF.

The chain joins TRBV29-1 to TRBJ2-1, with 7 bases fitting TRBD2. The junction had 16 bases not matched to a gene; V was cut back by 1 base and J by 7 bases. Germline V gives CDR1 SQVTM, CDR2 ANQGSEA. The CDR3 length is 17 residues. CDR3 DNA: TGCAGCGTTGAAGGGAGCCCCCGGGGGACTAAAGCGAATGAGCAGTTCTTC. The encoded protein is CSVEGSPRGTKANEQFF.